The clone carrying this T cell receptor (beta chain) was observed a handful of times. Antigen: not known. Looked up from germline, CDR1 is SGHVS and CDR2 is FNYEAQ. CDR3 length: 13 amino acids. The V end was cut by 2 bases, the J end by 4 bases, with 7 bases between. Using quantitative 5'-RACE with molecular barcodes, the authors made TCR beta libraries. MiXCR, applied by TCRdb to the 5' RACE reads, yields one record per CDR3 protein. This table has 700,000 to 1,000,000 distinct CDR3 sequences, approximately 12% appearing once. The data were obtained in a study of CD8 T cells in ankylosing spondylitis. Overall study findings and caveats: A subset of motif variants has previously been described in the synovial fluid and blood of reactive arthritis. Apparently characteristic of ankylosing spondylitis blood was a TCR beta motif (fewer than 10 highly homologous variants). In ankylosing spondylitis patients, matched synovial fluid reportedly showed significant enrichment of disease-linked clones. The disease-linked clones had a CD8+ phenotype and low blood frequencies.

The gene calls are TRBV7-6 and TRBJ2-3; D not resolved. The sample taken for sequencing was blood, either unsorted or a sorted T cell fraction (not recorded which). The clonotype was recovered from a male donor with ankylosing spondylitis. CDR3 in amino acids: CASSLRWSDTQYF. DNA of the CDR3: TGTGCCAGCAGCTTAAGGTGGTCAGATACGCAGTATTTT.